This T cell receptor beta chain was captured by sequencing in a study of CD8 T cells in ankylosing spondylitis. Study findings and constraints: A TCR beta motif of seven or eight highly homologous variants appeared characteristic of ankylosing spondylitis blood.

In regard to this clonotype: Its antigen remains unidentified.

TCRdb analysed the 5' RACE reads with MiXCR anew, one entry per CDR3 protein. Here the sample spans under 550,000 distinct CDR3 sequences, 25% to 30% being singletons. The CDR3 consists of 13 residues. Germline CDR1 DFQATT, CDR2 SNEGSKA (reference sequence). The V gene lost 0 bases and the J gene lost 3 bases, with 8 bases spanning the gap. Sequenced material: blood, either unsorted or a sorted T cell fraction (not recorded which). The receptor was isolated from a male donor with ankylosing spondylitis. The chain joins TRBV20-1 to TRBJ1-1; D is uncertain. The CDR3 is CSARESRYTEAFF. The CDR3 region has the DNA TGCAGTGCTAGAGAGTCCAGGTACACTGAAGCTTTCTTT.